The sample holds one count of the clone carrying this T cell receptor beta chain. Its target is not known. The data were taken from a study of cytomegalovirus exposure and HLA in healthy donors. Study in general: Genetic ancestry analysis placed about 84% of the 398 donors that were genotyped in the Caucasian-associated cluster.

This CDR3 has 17 residues. The germline V gene has CDR1 LGHNA and CDR2 YSLEER. Germline trimming cut 0 bases from V and 7 bases from J; bases unmatched to any gene: 10. Study-wide points: The likely origin of a cluster of highly shared sequence variants was a sequencing artifact. Segments of the TCR beta V type were, in most cases, productive about 87% or about 30% of the time in an earlier analysis.

Researchers ran the PCR with 60 Vbeta and 13 Jbeta primers. Here immunoSEQ multiplex PCR was the method, and the copy in TCRdb shows in-frame clones only, minus some. The table lists about 100,000 clones, roughly three quarters of them singletons. The specimen was PBMCs. This chain uses TRBV4-3 with TRBJ2-3, with 10 bases fitting TRBD2. This TCR derives from a female donor in good health and CMV-seropositive. DNA for the CDR3: TGCGCCAGCAGCCAAGATCTAGCTAGCGGGGGCGTAAATACGCAGTATTTT. Translation: CASSQDLASGGVNTQYF.